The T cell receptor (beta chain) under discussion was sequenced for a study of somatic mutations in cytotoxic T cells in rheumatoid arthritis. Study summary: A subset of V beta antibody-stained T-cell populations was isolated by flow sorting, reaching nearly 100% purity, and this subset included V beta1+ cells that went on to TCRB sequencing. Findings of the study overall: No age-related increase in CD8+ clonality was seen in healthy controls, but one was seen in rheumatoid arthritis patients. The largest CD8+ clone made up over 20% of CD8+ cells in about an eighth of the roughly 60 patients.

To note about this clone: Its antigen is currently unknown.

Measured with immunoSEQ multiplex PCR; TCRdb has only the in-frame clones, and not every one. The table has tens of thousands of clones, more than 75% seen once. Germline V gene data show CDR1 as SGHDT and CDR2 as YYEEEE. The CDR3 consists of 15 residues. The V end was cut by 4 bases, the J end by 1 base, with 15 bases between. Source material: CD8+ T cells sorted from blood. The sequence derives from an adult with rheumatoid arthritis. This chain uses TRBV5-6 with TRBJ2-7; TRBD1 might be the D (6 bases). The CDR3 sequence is CASSLQGSNSYEQYF. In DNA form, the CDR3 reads TGTGCCAGCAGCCTACAGGGTAGTAATTCCTACGAGCAGTACTTC.